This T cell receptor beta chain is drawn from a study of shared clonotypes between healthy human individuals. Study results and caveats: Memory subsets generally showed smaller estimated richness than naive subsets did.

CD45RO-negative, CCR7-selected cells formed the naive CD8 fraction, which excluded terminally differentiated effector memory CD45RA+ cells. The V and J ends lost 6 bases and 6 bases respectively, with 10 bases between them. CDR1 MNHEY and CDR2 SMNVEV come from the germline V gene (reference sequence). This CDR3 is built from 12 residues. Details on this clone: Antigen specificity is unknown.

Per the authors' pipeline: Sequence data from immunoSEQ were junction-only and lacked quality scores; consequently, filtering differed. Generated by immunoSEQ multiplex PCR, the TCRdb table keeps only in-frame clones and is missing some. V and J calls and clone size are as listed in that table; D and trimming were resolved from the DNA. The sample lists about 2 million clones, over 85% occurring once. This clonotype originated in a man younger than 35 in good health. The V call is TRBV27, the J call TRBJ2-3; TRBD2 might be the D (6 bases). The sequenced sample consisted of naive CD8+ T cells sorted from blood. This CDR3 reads CASSPEGDTQYF. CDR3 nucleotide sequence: TGTGCCAGCAGCCCGGAGGGGGATACGCAGTATTTT.